This TCR beta chain comes out of a study of blood T cell repertoires in COVID-19. Whole-study context: PBMCs, B-cell-depleted T cells, or T cells were the source of the cDNA or gDNA that made up the material.

Assay: immunoSEQ multiplex PCR; the TCRdb copy retains only in-frame clones and omits some. The sample includes roughly 100,000 clones, approximately 86% of them seen just once. CDR3 length equals 14 residues. CDR1 and CDR2 from the germline V gene are SGHVS and FNYEAQ. V was shortened by 1 base and J by 7 bases, with 11 bases between the two germline ends. The sample taken for sequencing was peripheral blood. This receptor was taken from a woman of 80 years or more with acute or convalescent COVID-19. The V and J genes are TRBV7-6 and TRBJ1-5; D not certain. CDR3: CASSLEASGQPQHF. In DNA form, the CDR3 reads TGTGCCAGCAGCTTAGAGGCCTCGGGGCAGCCCCAGCATTTT.